Below, 3 T cell receptor beta chains from the same sample are listed, as sequenced in a study of siplizumab effects on memory and regulatory T cells (dated by TCRdb to between 2017 and 2020). The library was obtained by the immunoSEQ multiplex PCR assay. The table comes from immuneACCESS by way of TCRdb, which keeps in-frame sequences with V and J called. Part of the clones is missing from these tables; in studies checked, under half for an unresolved V gene and the rest for unknown reasons. The sample table holds some 90,000 clones, of which about 87% were seen once. The ten largest account for around 15% of the sample. Sequencing input: CD4+ T cells sorted from blood. These receptors all stem from a human donor in good health.

The chain carries TRBV19 and TRBJ2-2; possible D gene TRBD1, 6 bases. Germline CDR1 and CDR2: LNHDA and SQIVND (reference sequence). The CDR3 loop spans 16 amino acids. V lost 4 bases, J lost 0 bases, and 12 bases lay in between. The CDR3 protein is CASSTSGTPNTGELFF. The DNA of the CDR3 is TGTGCCAGTAGTACTTCCGGGACACCGAACACCGGGGAGCTGTTTTTT. The full variable domain, in which reference TRBV19 and TRBJ2-2 provide the parts outside the CDR3, is DGGITQSPKYLFRKEGQNVTLSCEQNLNHDAMYWYRQDPGQGLRLIYYSQIVNDFQKGDIAEGYSVSREKKESFPLTVTSAQKNPTAFYLCASSTSGTPNTGELFFGEGSRLTVL.

The gene calls are TRBV5-6 and TRBJ1-1; a possible D gene is TRBD1 (6 bases). Looked up from germline, CDR1 is SGHDT and CDR2 is YYEEEE. CDR3 length: 14 amino acids. V dropped 3 bases and J dropped 5 bases, with 14 bases sitting between them. DNA for the CDR3: TGTGCCAGCAGCTCTACAGGGTTGGAGACTGAAGCTTTCTTT. This translates into CASSSTGLETEAFF.

V usage is TRBV7-6 and J usage is TRBJ2-1; no clear D. The CDR3 covers 17 residues. Germline V gives CDR1 SGHVS, CDR2 FNYEAQ. V was clipped by 4 bases and J by 4 bases, with 20 bases between them. The chain's CDR3 is CASSSPGSLSYYNEQFF. CDR3 sequence (DNA): TGTGCCAGCAGCTCTCCCGGTTCCCTATCCTATTACAATGAGCAGTTCTTC.